The 9 T cell receptor beta chains presented below share a single source sample, sequenced in a study of cytomegalovirus exposure and HLA in healthy donors. TCRdb keeps only in-frame clones here, not all; method: immunoSEQ multiplex PCR. The sample lists more than 85,000 clones; about nine tenths were seen once. The specimen was PBMCs. The receptors stem from a woman aged 18-30 years in good health and CMV-seronegative.

The CDR3 reads CASSYPPREGFNEQFF. The CDR3 DNA follows: TGTGCCAGCAGTTACCCTCCGCGGGAGGGCTTTAATGAGCAGTTCTTC. J is TRBJ2-1 and V is TRBV6-5, with 9 bases lining up with TRBD2. With 2 bases clipped from V and 7 bases from J, the junction kept 9 bases outside the gene matches. This CDR3 region has 16 residues. CDR1 and CDR2 from the germline V gene are MNHEY and SVGAGI.

This sequence joins TRBV18 and TRBJ2-1, with 15 bases identical to TRBD2. The CDR3 has 15 residues. V trimming: 3 bases; J trimming: 9 bases; junction bases outside the gene matches: 3. Germline assignment: CDR1 KGHSH and CDR2 LQKENI. The CDR3 region is CASSPGLAGGLEQFF. The CDR3 bases are TGTGCCAGCTCACCTGGACTAGCGGGAGGGCTTGAGCAGTTCTTC.

This CDR3 reads CASAGERVYTEAFF. The CDR3 nucleotides read TGTGCCAGCGCAGGGGAGCGTGTTTACACTGAAGCTTTCTTT. This chain joins TRBV2 and TRBJ1-1, with D maybe TRBD1 (6 bases). CDR1 SNHLY and CDR2 FYNNEI come from the germline V gene. The CDR3 length is 14 residues. Trimming took 8 bases from V and 3 from J, leaving 16 bases between them.

The chain recombines TRBV29-1 with TRBJ2-3; the D is unclear. The CDR3 runs to 9 residues. Trimming stripped 5 bases from V and 6 bases from J, with 3 bases between. Germline loops: CDR1 SQVTM, CDR2 ANQGSEA. CDR3 in DNA: TGCAGCGTTCCGGATACGCAGTATTTT. It encodes CSVPDTQYF.

The V call is TRBV4-1, the J call TRBJ1-6; D is unresolved. Trimming took 0 bases from V and 8 from J, leaving 8 bases between them. The V gene's germline CDR1 is MGHRA and CDR2 YSYEKL. The CDR3 runs 14 residues. CDR3 loop: CASSQDEVYSPLHF. The CDR3 DNA reads TGCGCCAGCAGCCAAGATGAGGTGTATTCACCCCTCCACTTT.

This clone was picked up a small number of times. The chain carries TRBV10-3 and TRBJ1-6, with 8 bases aligning to TRBD1. The CDR3 has 14 residues. With 10 bases clipped from V and 3 bases from J, the junction kept 5 bases outside the gene matches. Per germline, CDR1 ENHRY and CDR2 SYGVKD. The chain's CDR3 is CATTGTGYNSPLHF. DNA of the CDR3: TGTGCCACAACCGGGACAGGCTATAATTCACCCCTCCACTTT.

The chain joins TRBV6-1 to TRBJ1-1; D gene ambiguous. V gave up 2 bases and J gave up 8 bases, with 12 bases separating them. The CDR3 extends over 13 amino acids. CDR1 MNHNS and CDR2 SASEGT come from the germline V gene. CDR3 loop: CASSEWFTSEAFF. DNA for the CDR3: TGTGCCAGCAGTGAATGGTTTACATCGGAAGCTTTCTTT.

The chain uses TRBV5-5 and TRBJ2-3; D is uncertain. Trimming removed 4 bases at V and 2 bases at J, with 2 bases between. CDR3 length equals 11 residues. Germline CDR1 SGHKS, CDR2 YYEKEE (reference sequence). Here the CDR3 DNA reads TGTGCCAGCAGCCTCACAGATACGCAGTATTTT. It codes for CASSLTDTQYF.

The chain employs TRBV9 and TRBJ2-3, with 10 bases lining up with TRBD2. Per germline, CDR1 SGDLS and CDR2 YYNGEE. The CDR3 is 16 amino acids. V shed 0 bases and J 5 bases; nucleotides not matched to a gene: 6. The CDR3 sequence: CASSVASAGGRDTQYF. The CDR3 DNA sequence: TGTGCCAGCAGCGTAGCTTCAGCGGGAGGGAGAGATACGCAGTATTTT. The whole variable domain, remainder taken from reference TRBV9 and TRBJ2-3, is DSGVTQTPKHLITATGQRVTLRCSPRSGDLSVYWYQQSLDQGLQFLIQYYNGEERAKGNILERFSAQQFPDLHSELNLSSLELGDSALYFCASSVASAGGRDTQYFGPGTRLTVL.